Listed here are 2 T cell receptor beta chains from one sample, sequenced in a study of T cells in Graves' hyperthyroidism and ophthalmopathy. Amplification yielded TCR beta CDR3 regions, with RNA transcripts as the source. Initially, a first-round RT-PCR of the TCR CDR3 employed the HTBI primer set. TCRdb ran MiXCR on the multiplex PCR reads and lists one entry per CDR3 protein. The data show hundreds of thousands of distinct CDR3 sequences, 16% seen once. The sample comprised blood. These receptor sequences come from a woman in her forties with Graves' ophthalmopathy.

The chain uses TRBV9 and TRBJ1-2; 7 bases are a match to TRBD1. V shed 4 bases and J 5 bases; nucleotides not matched to a gene: 14. The CDR3 has 16 residues. Germline V gives CDR1 SGDLS, CDR2 YYNGEE. The CDR3 DNA sequence: TGTGCCAGCAGCCCCAGGGGGGATGTGGACACTTATGGCTACACCTTC. Its protein product is CASSPRGDVDTYGYTF.

This clonotype was detected many times. The chain recombines TRBV12-3 or TRBV12-4 with TRBJ2-3; D is undetermined. CDR3 length equals 16 residues. Trimming took off 5 bases at V and 0 bases at J, with 15 bases between the two ends. Written as DNA, the CDR3 is TGTGCCAGCAGTCCCTCCGGAATTCCTAGCACAGATACGCAGTATTTT. It yields the protein CASSPSGIPSTDTQYF.